This TCR beta chain was recovered during a study of T cell responses to AZD1222 COVID-19 vaccine. The germline gives CDR1 MNHNS, CDR2 SASEGT. CDR3 size: 14 residues. The germline V and J ends were trimmed by 0 bases and 2 bases, with 7 bases remaining between them. Generated by immunoSEQ multiplex PCR, the TCRdb table keeps only in-frame clones and is missing some. In the table there are about 130,000 clones, approximately 89% of which are singletons. This specimen consisted of peripheral blood, obtained on day 0 of AZD1222 vaccination. This TCR was recovered from an adult in good health. The chain couples TRBV6-1 to TRBJ1-1; D not certain. The CDR3 spells CASSEAGLNTEAFF. In DNA, the CDR3 is TGTGCCAGCAGTGAAGCAGGGTTAAACACTGAAGCTTTCTTT.